One sample yielded the 32 T cell receptor beta chains listed below, sequenced in a study of shared T cell receptors in the human thymus. Generated by immunoSEQ multiplex PCR, the TCRdb table keeps only in-frame clones and is missing some. Of hundreds of thousands of clones in the sample, around 87% were seen once. These same records also appear under a second study, on human thymus T cells.

Source material: thymocytes. These receptors were taken from a boy younger than two with a congenital heart defect.

The chain couples TRBV15 to TRBJ2-7; tentatively, D is TRBD1 (7 bases). The CDR3 spans 11 residues. V was shortened by 6 bases and J by 13 bases, with 16 bases between the two germline ends. The V gene's germline CDR1 is LNHNV and CDR2 YYDKDF (reference sequence). The CDR3 spells CATSQGGQYYF. The CDR3 DNA is TGTGCCACCAGTCAGGGGGGACAGTACTACTTC.

The chain recombines TRBV7-9 with TRBJ2-7, with D possibly being TRBD1 (5 bases). Germline CDR1 and CDR2: SEHNR and FQNEAQ (reference sequence). V was pared by 0 bases and J by 2 bases, with 17 bases between. The CDR3 is made up of 17 amino acids. CDR3 in DNA: TGTGCCAGCAGCTTAGCTGCCCCCGTCGTCAGGGCCTACGAGCAGTACTTC. Translating it yields CASSLAAPVVRAYEQYF.

In regard to this clone: The sample has other DNA sequences that encode this CDR3 too. This chain uses TRBV7-8 with TRBJ1-6; no definite D call. The length of the CDR3 is 14 residues. The ends were cut back, 1 base at V and 7 bases at J, with 8 bases in the middle. Germline-derived CDR1 and CDR2 are SGHVS and FQNEAQ. The DNA of the CDR3 is TGTGCCAGCAGCTTAGGGCAGGAAAATTCACCCCTCCACTTT. Translating gives CASSLGQENSPLHF.

V and J are TRBV7-7 and TRBJ2-1, with 8 positions matching TRBD2. CDR3 length equals 16 residues. V trimming: 0 bases; J trimming: 6 bases; junction bases outside the gene matches: 7. Germline V gene data show CDR1 as SSHAT and CDR2 as FNYEAQ (reference sequence). DNA of the CDR3: TGTGCCAGCAGCTTAGCTTTGGGACTAGGGTCCAATGAGCAGTTCTTC. It encodes CASSLALGLGSNEQFF.

This clone was seen only once. The chain couples TRBV6-6 to TRBJ1-4; a possible D gene is TRBD1 (6 bases). The germline CDR1 and CDR2 sequences are MNHNY and SVGAGI (reference sequence). This CDR3 comprises 16 residues. The V and J ends lost 2 bases and 1 base respectively, with 11 bases between them. This CDR3 reads CASSYHRAGTNEKLFF. In DNA form, the CDR3 reads TGTGCCAGCAGTTACCACAGGGCCGGAACTAATGAAAAACTGTTTTTT.

The gene calls are TRBV6-5 and TRBJ1-5; 7 nucleotides align to TRBD1. This CDR3 has 14 residues. Germline CDR1 is MNHEY and CDR2 is SVGAGI. V lost 5 bases, J lost 3 bases, and 4 bases stayed unmatched. CDR3 sequence (DNA): TGTGCCAGCAGTCCAGACAGGGCCAATCAGCCCCAGCATTTT. Translated, it gives CASSPDRANQPQHF.

V gene TRBV21-1 combines with J gene TRBJ2-5; the table's D call TRBD2 went unverified against the DNA. TRBV21-1 is annotated as a pseudogene. This CDR3 has 16 amino acids. CDR3 in amino acids: CASSNVLAPRQETQYF. CDR3 bases: TGTGCCAGCAGCAACGTACTAGCGCCTCGACAAGAGACCCAGTACTTC.

Comment on this clone: The identical CDR3 is also encoded by other nucleotide sequences in the sample. The rearrangement joins TRBV6-6 to TRBJ1-6; TRBD1 is a possible D gene (5 bases). The V end was cut by 6 bases, the J end by 0 bases, with 12 bases between. Germline lookup yields CDR1 MNHNY and CDR2 SVGAGI (reference sequence). This CDR3 is 16 amino acids long. In DNA form, the CDR3 reads TGTGCCAGCAGGGACCACAGGAACTCCTATAATTCACCCCTCCACTTT. It translates to CASRDHRNSYNSPLHF.

CDR3 region: CSVARGVGNGYTF. The DNA of the CDR3 is TGCAGCGTTGCCAGGGGGGTAGGGAATGGCTACACCTTC. The chain uses TRBV29-1 and TRBJ1-2, with 7 bases that match TRBD1. The germline CDR1 and CDR2 sequences are SQVTM and ANQGSEA. This CDR3 has 13 residues. With 4 bases clipped from V and 6 bases from J, the junction kept 8 bases outside the gene matches.

Remarks on this clone: Other DNA sequences in the sample encode the same CDR3. The chain has TRBV30 and TRBJ1-1; the D is unclear. The length of the CDR3 is 11 residues. CDR1 is GTSNPN and CDR2 is SVGIG in the germline V gene (reference sequence). Deletions cut 0 bases from V and 8 bases from J, with 7 bases between. Here the CDR3 DNA reads TGTGCCTGGAGTGTACGGGGAGAAGCTTTCTTT. Residues: CAWSVRGEAFF.

This clone was seen just once. The chain recombines TRBV27 with TRBJ2-5; a possible D gene is TRBD1 (6 bases). CDR3 length equals 15 residues. The germline CDR1 and CDR2 sequences are MNHEY and SMNVEV (reference sequence). Trimming took off 5 bases at V and 5 bases at J, with 18 bases between the two ends. In DNA, the CDR3 is TGTGCCAGCAGTCCAAACAGGGTGGTCGTGGAGACCCAGTACTTC. This codes for CASSPNRVVVETQYF.

V is TRBV7-9 and J is TRBJ1-1, with D possibly TRBD1 on 6 matching bases. The CDR3 sequence is 19 residues long. V was cut by 2 bases and J by 0 bases, with 22 bases left in between. Germline lookup yields CDR1 SEHNR and CDR2 FQNEAQ (reference sequence). CDR3 DNA: TGTGCCAGCAGCTTAAATGGGGCAGGGGTAGGACCTCTGAACACTGAAGCTTTCTTT. Amino acids: CASSLNGAGVGPLNTEAFF.

J is TRBJ2-3 and V is TRBV21-1; the tabulated D call, TRBD1, remains unverified against the DNA. TRBV21-1 is described as a pseudogene. The length of the CDR3 is 13 residues. CDR3 in amino acids: CAIWTSSTDTQYF. CDR3 DNA: TGTGCCATTTGGACATCTAGCACAGATACGCAGTATTTT.

The genes are TRBV14 and TRBJ2-1, with 7 bases aligning to TRBD1. V gave up 2 bases and J gave up 10 bases; unmatched junction bases: 2. Germline V gene lookup returns CDR1 SGHDN and CDR2 FVKESK. The CDR3 totals 12 residues. CDR3 sequence: CASSQRGPEQFF. The CDR3 nucleotides are TGTGCCAGCAGCCAAAGGGGGCCCGAGCAGTTCTTC. The full variable domain, in which reference TRBV14 and TRBJ2-1 provide the parts outside the CDR3, is EAGVTQFPSHSVIEKGQTVTLRCDPISGHDNLYWYRRVMGKEIKFLLHFVKESKQDESGMPNNRFLAERTGGTYSTLKVQPAELEDSGVYFCASSQRGPEQFFGPGTRLTVL.

J is TRBJ1-1 and V is TRBV19, with TRBD1 matching over 9 bases. With V trimmed by 7 bases and J by 3 bases, 21 bases remained unmatched. CDR3 length: 19 amino acids. In germline, CDR1 is LNHDA, CDR2 SQIVND (reference sequence). The CDR3, as DNA: TGTGCCAGTACAACATCGGGCCCCCCCCACAGGGGGCGATACACTGAAGCTTTCTTT. It translates to CASTTSGPPHRGRYTEAFF.

The gene calls are TRBV7-2 and TRBJ2-7; 10 nucleotides match TRBD1. The germline CDR1 and CDR2 sequences are SGHTA and FQGNSA. The CDR3 extends over 16 amino acids. The junction had 5 bases not matched to a gene; V was cut back by 1 base and J by 2 bases. The CDR3 coding sequence is TGTGCCAGCAGCTTAGGGGACAGGGGTGAGCCCTACGAGCAGTACTTC. Amino acids: CASSLGDRGEPYEQYF. The full variable domain, in which reference TRBV7-2 and TRBJ2-7 provide the parts outside the CDR3, is GAGVSQSPSNKVTEKGKDVELRCDPISGHTALYWYRQSLGQGLEFLIYFQGNSAPDKSGLPSDRFSAERTGGSVSTLTIQRTQQEDSAVYLCASSLGDRGEPYEQYFGPGTRLTVT.

In nucleotides, the CDR3 is TGTGCCAGCAGCTCGTCCGGACACGACCCGGGCACTGAAGCTTTCTTT. Protein product: CASSSSGHDPGTEAFF. The rearrangement links TRBV11-2 to TRBJ1-1, with D perhaps matching TRBD1 (5 bases). Germline-derived CDR1 and CDR2 are SGHAT and FQNNGV. The CDR3 extends over 16 amino acids. V was trimmed by 4 bases and J by 4 bases, leaving 19 bases between them.

This clone was counted between two and nine times. J is TRBJ1-5 and V is TRBV28; 10 bases align to TRBD1. Germline V gives CDR1 MDHEN, CDR2 SYDVKM. This CDR3 contains 16 residues. The V segment lost 8 bases and the J segment 6 bases; nucleotides outside the gene matches: 13. As DNA, the CDR3 is TGTGCCAGCGTCATCAGGACAGGGGGATTGAGTCAGCCCCAGCATTTT. It yields the protein CASVIRTGGLSQPQHF. The whole variable domain, filled in from reference TRBV28 and TRBJ1-5, reads DVKVTQSSRYLVKRTGEKVFLECVQDMDHENMFWYRQDPGLGLRLIYFSYDVKMKEKGDIPEGYSVSREKKERFSLILESASTNQTSMYLCASVIRTGGLSQPQHFGDGTRLSIL.

The chain links TRBV9 to TRBJ2-5; 15 nucleotides align to TRBD2. Germline loops: CDR1 SGDLS, CDR2 YYNGEE. J was trimmed by 0 bases and V by 3 bases; bases with no gene match: 9. There are 19 residues in the CDR3. The CDR3 protein is CASSAGGLAGGPYQETQYF. DNA of the CDR3: TGTGCCAGCAGCGCGGGGGGACTAGCGGGGGGACCTTACCAAGAGACCCAGTACTTC.

This chain links TRBV29-1 with TRBJ2-5; 14 nucleotides agree with TRBD2. V gave up 2 bases and J gave up 0 bases; unmatched junction bases: 17. The CDR3 contains 21 residues. Germline CDR1 reads SQVTM; CDR2 reads ANQGSEA. This CDR3 reads CSVEIPWRLAGGPHYQETQYF. The CDR3 DNA reads TGCAGCGTTGAAATCCCCTGGCGACTAGCGGGGGGGCCCCATTACCAAGAGACCCAGTACTTC.

The chain combines TRBV25-1 with TRBJ1-2; D not certain. V lost 8 bases and J 0 bases, leaving 13 bases between the germline ends. Germline V gene lookup returns CDR1 MGHDK and CDR2 SYGVNS. The CDR3 sequence is 14 residues long. CDR3 loop: CASLLSGPNYGYTF. Written as DNA, the CDR3 is TGTGCCAGCTTGCTGTCCGGTCCTAACTATGGCTACACCTTC.

This chain joins TRBV4-3 and TRBJ2-3, with TRBD2 identical over 8 bases. This CDR3 contains 15 residues. Germline V CDR1 and CDR2: LGHNA, YSLEER. V shed 8 bases and J 0 bases; nucleotides not matched to a gene: 7. In DNA, the CDR3 is TGCGCCAGCGGGACTAGTCGTCGAAGCACAGATACGCAGTATTTT. It specifies CASGTSRRSTDTQYF.

The V and J genes are TRBV30 and TRBJ2-6; 7 nucleotides match TRBD1. Per germline, CDR1 GTSNPN and CDR2 SVGIG (reference sequence). V trimming: 0 bases; J trimming: 3 bases; junction bases outside the gene matches: 11. The CDR3 is 18 amino acids. CDR3 DNA: TGTGCCTGGAGTGTTAACAATTACGGGACAGATGGGGCCAACGTCCTGACTTTC. Amino acid sequence: CAWSVNNYGTDGANVLTF. Drawing the rest from reference TRBV30 and TRBJ2-6, the complete variable domain is SQTIHQWPATLVQPVGSPLSLECTVEGTSNPNLYWYRQAAGRGLQLLFYSVGIGQISSEVPQNLSASRPQDRQFILSSKKLLLSDSGFYLCAWSVNNYGTDGANVLTFGAGSRLTVL.

In this sample, this clone turned up a few times. J is TRBJ2-1 and V is TRBV2; D unresolved. There are 15 residues in the CDR3. The germline V gene encodes CDR1 SNHLY and CDR2 FYNNEI. The V end was cut by 3 bases, the J end by 0 bases, with 9 bases between. CDR3 nucleotides: TGTGCCAGCAGTGACAACAACAGCTCCTACAATGAGCAGTTCTTC. As protein: CASSDNNSSYNEQFF.

V is TRBV2 and J is TRBJ2-1; D is unclear. The CDR3 has 12 amino acids. The V and J ends lost 4 bases and 14 bases respectively, with 15 bases between them. Germline CDR1 SNHLY, CDR2 FYNNEI. CDR3: CASSGGAQSKFF. The DNA for the CDR3 is TGTGCCAGCAGTGGAGGAGCACAATCTAAGTTCTTC.

V is TRBV5-6 and J is TRBJ1-4; D is uncertain. The CDR3 consists of 15 residues. V dropped 0 bases and J dropped 5 bases, with 11 bases sitting between them. CDR1 is SGHDT, CDR2 YYEEEE, per germline. CDR3 sequence: CASSLGTDENEKLFF. The CDR3 DNA reads as TGTGCCAGCAGCTTGGGCACAGACGAAAATGAAAAACTGTTTTTT.

V is TRBV5-1 and J is TRBJ2-7, with no clear D. The CDR3 spans 14 residues. Looked up from germline, CDR1 is SGHRS and CDR2 is YFSETQ. V shed 5 bases and J shed 0 bases, with 12 bases lying between them. The chain's CDR3 is CASSIARNSYEQYF. In nucleotides, the CDR3 is TGCGCCAGCAGTATAGCACGGAACTCCTACGAGCAGTACTTC.

Comment on this clone: The same CDR3 can be traced to other DNA sequences in this sample. V usage is TRBV6-5 and J usage is TRBJ1-1; 9 bases map to TRBD1. Trimming cost V 0 bases and J 2 bases; bases outside gene matches: 4. Germline-derived CDR1 and CDR2 are MNHEY and SVGAGI. The CDR3 totals 16 residues. CDR3 sequence reads: CASSYSRTGVNTEAFF. The CDR3 DNA is TGTGCCAGCAGTTACTCTCGGACAGGGGTAAACACTGAAGCTTTCTTT.

V usage is TRBV29-1 and J usage is TRBJ2-3; 7 bases are a match to TRBD1. Unmatched junction bases numbered 16, after V lost 2 bases and J lost 2 bases. Germline loops: CDR1 SQVTM, CDR2 ANQGSEA. The CDR3 extends over 18 amino acids. CDR3: CSVEIFQGDRPDTDTQYF. DNA for the CDR3: TGCAGCGTTGAAATTTTTCAGGGGGACCGACCCGACACAGATACGCAGTATTTT.

The chain employs TRBV10-3 and TRBJ2-1, with D maybe TRBD2 (6 bases). Germline lookup yields CDR1 ENHRY and CDR2 SYGVKD. The CDR3 consists of 11 residues. V was pared by 10 bases and J by 14 bases, with 18 bases between. The CDR3, as DNA: TGTGCCACGGGGACCCGTTCGGGGGAGTTCTTC. It yields the protein CATGTRSGEFF.

The rearrangement uses TRBV30 and TRBJ1-4; the match to TRBD1 covers 7 bases. CDR1 and CDR2 from the germline V gene are GTSNPN and SVGIG (reference sequence). This CDR3 has 16 residues. The V and J ends lost 4 bases and 0 bases, in that order; junction bases with no gene match: 8. The CDR3 loop reads CAWTPGQFTTNEKLFF. CDR3 bases: TGTGCCTGGACCCCGGGACAGTTCACAACTAATGAAAAACTGTTTTTT. Combining the CDR3 with reference TRBV30 and TRBJ1-4 gives the whole variable domain SQTIHQWPATLVQPVGSPLSLECTVEGTSNPNLYWYRQAAGRGLQLLFYSVGIGQISSEVPQNLSASRPQDRQFILSSKKLLLSDSGFYLCAWTPGQFTTNEKLFFGSGTQLSVL.

The chain recombines TRBV6-5 with TRBJ2-7; no reliable D call. The V gene's germline CDR1 is MNHEY and CDR2 SVGAGI. The CDR3 sequence is 13 residues long. V lost 6 bases and J lost 2, with 11 bases in between. The CDR3 loop reads CASSFTGAYEQYF. The CDR3 nucleotides read TGTGCCAGCAGCTTCACCGGAGCCTACGAGCAGTACTTC.